This entry lists 10 T cell receptor beta chains sequenced from one sample in a study of control samples from healthy donors and cancer patients. Assay used: immunoSEQ multiplex PCR; TCRdb lists only in-frame clones, some missing. The top ten hold approximately 15% of the sample, which has over 100,000 clones, around 88% seen once. Sequencing was done on a sample of blood. Receptors originate from a woman aged 50 to 65 in good health.

The chain joins TRBV5-8 to TRBJ2-6; D is ambiguous. Germline V gives CDR1 SGHTS, CDR2 YDEGEE. The CDR3 totals 12 residues. CDR3 region: CVPGSGANVLTF. The CDR3 DNA reads as TGTGTGCCCGGCTCTGGGGCCAACGTCCTGACTTTC. The complete variable domain, with remaining parts taken from reference TRBV5-8 and TRBJ2-6, reads EAGVTQSPTHLIKTRGQQATLRCSPISGHTSVYWYQQALGLGLQFLLWYDEGEERNRGNFPPRFSGRQFPNYSSELNVNALELEDSALYLCVPGSGANVLTFGAGSRLTVL.

The J gene is TRBJ2-1, the V gene TRBV29-1, with D possibly being TRBD2 (5 bases). Trimming shortened V by 4 bases and J by 9 bases, and 10 bases separated the two germline ends. The CDR3 extends over 11 amino acids. CDR1 and CDR2 from the germline V gene are SQVTM and ANQGSEA. CDR3: CSVGSGIEQFF. The CDR3 nucleotides read TGCAGCGTTGGTTCCGGGATTGAGCAGTTCTTC.

The chain combines TRBV19 with TRBJ2-3; TRBD2 might be the D (5 bases). There are 14 residues in the CDR3. The V end was cut by 10 bases, the J end by 1 base, with 15 bases between. CDR1 is LNHDA and CDR2 is SQIVND in the germline V gene (reference sequence). CDR3 coding DNA: TGTGCCACCACCGGACTGGCTCGCACAGATACGCAGTATTTT. This encodes CATTGLARTDTQYF.

CDR3 sequence (DNA): TGTGCCAGCAGTTACTCGAGAGATAGCAATCAGCCCCAGCATTTT. It specifies CASSYSRDSNQPQHF. The genes are TRBV6-2 or TRBV6-3 and TRBJ1-5; no clear D. The ends were cut back, 0 bases at V and 0 bases at J, with 6 bases in the middle. From germline, CDR1 is MNHEY and CDR2 SVGEGT. This CDR3 has 15 amino acids.

The V gene is TRBV9, the J gene TRBJ1-6; no clear D gene. This CDR3 region has 15 residues. The germline V gene has CDR1 SGDLS and CDR2 YYNGEE. Trimming stripped 0 bases from V and 6 bases from J, with 10 bases between. DNA of the CDR3: TGTGCCAGCAGCGTAGAGGTACTACCTAATTCACCCCTCCACTTT. It is translated as CASSVEVLPNSPLHF.

The chain couples TRBV7-2 to TRBJ1-2, with a tentative D call TRBD1 (6 bases). CDR1 SGHTA and CDR2 FQGNSA come from the germline V gene. V was pared by 1 base and J by 14 bases, with 17 bases between. The length of the CDR3 is 13 residues. The CDR3 protein is CASSLGRNSDRTF. The CDR3 bases are TGTGCCAGCAGCTTAGGGAGGAACAGTGACAGGACCTTC.

In DNA form, the CDR3 reads TGTGCCAGCTCACCACCGGGGGTAAGAGGACAAGAGACCCAGTACTTC. This gives the protein CASSPPGVRGQETQYF. The J gene is TRBJ2-5, the V gene TRBV18; D tentatively reads TRBD1 or TRBD2 (5 bases each). This CDR3 has 16 residues. V lost 0 bases, J lost 2 bases, and 13 bases lay in between. Germline loops: CDR1 KGHSH, CDR2 LQKENI.

This rearrangement joins TRBV18 to TRBJ2-1, with TRBD1 identical over 9 bases. J lost 5 bases, V lost 4 bases, and 12 bases had no gene match. The CDR3 spans 17 residues. In germline, CDR1 is KGHSH, CDR2 LQKENI. The CDR3 nucleotides are TGTGCCAGCTCACTTCAGCGGACAGGGGCATCCAACAATGAGCAGTTCTTC. Protein product: CASSLQRTGASNNEQFF.

The chain has TRBV27 and TRBJ1-1; D unclear. From germline, CDR1 is MNHEY and CDR2 SMNVEV (reference sequence). Trimming removed 3 bases from V and 4 bases from J, with 12 bases in between. The CDR3 spans 14 residues. The CDR3 nucleotides read TGTGCCAGCAGTTTCGAGGGTCTTGCCACTGAAGCTTTCTTT. Its translation is CASSFEGLATEAFF.

The chain uses TRBV19 and TRBJ2-1; the match to TRBD2 covers 12 bases. Per germline, CDR1 LNHDA and CDR2 SQIVND (reference sequence). Losses at the gene ends were 6 bases for V and 7 bases for J; bases not matched to a gene: 7. This CDR3 has 15 amino acids. DNA for the CDR3: TGTGCCAGTAGCCTGACTAGCGGGAGAAGAAATGAGCAGTTCTTC. As protein: CASSLTSGRRNEQFF.